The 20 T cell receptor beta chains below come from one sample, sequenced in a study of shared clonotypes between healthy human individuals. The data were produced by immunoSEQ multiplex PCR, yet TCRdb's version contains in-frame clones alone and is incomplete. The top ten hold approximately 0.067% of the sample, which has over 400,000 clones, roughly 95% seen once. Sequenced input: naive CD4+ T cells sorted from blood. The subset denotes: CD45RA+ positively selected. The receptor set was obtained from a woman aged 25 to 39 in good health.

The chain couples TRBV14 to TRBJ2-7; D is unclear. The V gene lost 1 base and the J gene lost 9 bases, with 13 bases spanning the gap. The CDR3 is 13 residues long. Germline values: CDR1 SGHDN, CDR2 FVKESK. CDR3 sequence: CASSQVRTEGQYF. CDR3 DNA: TGTGCCAGCAGCCAAGTCAGGACGGAAGGGCAGTACTTC. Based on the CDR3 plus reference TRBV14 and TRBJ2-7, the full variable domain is EAGVTQFPSHSVIEKGQTVTLRCDPISGHDNLYWYRRVMGKEIKFLLHFVKESKQDESGMPNNRFLAERTGGTYSTLKVQPAELEDSGVYFCASSQVRTEGQYFGPGTRLTVT.

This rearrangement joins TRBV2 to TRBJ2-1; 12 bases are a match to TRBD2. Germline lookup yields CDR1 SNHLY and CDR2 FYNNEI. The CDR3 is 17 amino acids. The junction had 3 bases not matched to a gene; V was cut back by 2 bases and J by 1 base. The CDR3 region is CASSELLAGGSYNEQFF. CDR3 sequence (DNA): TGTGCCAGCAGTGAATTACTAGCGGGAGGTTCCTACAATGAGCAGTTCTTC.

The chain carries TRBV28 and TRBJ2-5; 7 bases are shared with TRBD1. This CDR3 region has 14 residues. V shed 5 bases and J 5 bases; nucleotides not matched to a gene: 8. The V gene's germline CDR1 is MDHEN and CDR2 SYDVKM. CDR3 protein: CASSPSQGFETQYF. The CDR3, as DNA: TGTGCCAGCAGTCCCTCACAGGGGTTTGAGACCCAGTACTTC.

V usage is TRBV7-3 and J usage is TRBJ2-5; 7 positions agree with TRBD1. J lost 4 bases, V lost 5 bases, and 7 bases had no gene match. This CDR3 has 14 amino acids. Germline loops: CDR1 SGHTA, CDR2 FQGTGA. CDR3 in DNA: TGTGCCAGCAGCCCGAGACAGGGAAGAGAGACCCAGTACTTC. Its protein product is CASSPRQGRETQYF.

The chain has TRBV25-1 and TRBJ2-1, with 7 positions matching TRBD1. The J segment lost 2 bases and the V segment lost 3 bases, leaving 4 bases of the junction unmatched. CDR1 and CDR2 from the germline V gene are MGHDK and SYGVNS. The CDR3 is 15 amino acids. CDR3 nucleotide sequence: TGTGCCAGCAGTGATGTACAGGGGACCTACAATGAGCAGTTCTTC. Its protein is CASSDVQGTYNEQFF.

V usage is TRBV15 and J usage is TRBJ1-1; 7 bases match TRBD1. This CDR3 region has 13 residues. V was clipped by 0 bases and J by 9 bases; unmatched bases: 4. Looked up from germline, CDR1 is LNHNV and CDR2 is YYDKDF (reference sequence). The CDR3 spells CATSRDQGQKAFF. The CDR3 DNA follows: TGTGCCACCAGCAGAGATCAGGGACAGAAAGCTTTCTTT.

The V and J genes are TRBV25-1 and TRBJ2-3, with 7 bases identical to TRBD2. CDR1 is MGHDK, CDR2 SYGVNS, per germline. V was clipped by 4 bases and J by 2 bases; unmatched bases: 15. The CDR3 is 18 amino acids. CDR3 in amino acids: CASSGGVLRERFTDTQYF. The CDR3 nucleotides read TGTGCCAGCAGTGGGGGGGTACTGCGGGAGAGGTTCACAGATACGCAGTATTTT.

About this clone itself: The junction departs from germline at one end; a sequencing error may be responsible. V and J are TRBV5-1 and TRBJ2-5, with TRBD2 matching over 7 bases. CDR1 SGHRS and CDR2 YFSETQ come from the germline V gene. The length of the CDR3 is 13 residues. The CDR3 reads CASSRGVREAQYF. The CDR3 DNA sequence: TGCGCCAGCAGCCGGGGGGTAAGAGAGGCCCAGTACTTC. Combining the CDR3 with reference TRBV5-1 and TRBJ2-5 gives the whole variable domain KAGVTQTPRYLIKTRGQQVTLSCSPISGHRSVSWYQQTPGQGLQFLFEYFSETQRNKGNFPGRFSGRQFSNSRSEMNVSTLELGDSALYLCASSRGVREAQYFGPGTRLLVL.

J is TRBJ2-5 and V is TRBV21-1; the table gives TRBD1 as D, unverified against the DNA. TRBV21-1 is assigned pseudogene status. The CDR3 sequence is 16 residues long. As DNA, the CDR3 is TGTGCCAGCAGCAAAGGCCAGGGTCCGAAAGGGGAGACCCAGTACTTC. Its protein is CASSKGQGPKGETQYF.

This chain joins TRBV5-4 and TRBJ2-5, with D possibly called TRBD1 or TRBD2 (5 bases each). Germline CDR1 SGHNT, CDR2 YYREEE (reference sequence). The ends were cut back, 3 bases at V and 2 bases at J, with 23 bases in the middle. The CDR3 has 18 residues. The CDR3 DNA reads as TGTGCCAGCAGCTGGGGGAGCCAGGGAAGTCGGGCACAAGAGACCCAGTACTTC. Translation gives CASSWGSQGSRAQETQYF. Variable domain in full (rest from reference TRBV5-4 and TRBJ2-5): ETGVTQSPTHLIKTRGQQVTLRCSSQSGHNTVSWYQQALGQGPQFIFQYYREEENGRGNFPPRFSGLQFPNYSSELNVNALELDDSALYLCASSWGSQGSRAQETQYFGPGTRLLVL.

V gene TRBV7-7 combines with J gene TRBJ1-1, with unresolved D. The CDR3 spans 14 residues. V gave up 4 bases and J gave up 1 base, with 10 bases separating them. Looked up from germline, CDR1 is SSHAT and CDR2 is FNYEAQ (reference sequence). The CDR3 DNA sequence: TGTGCCAGCAGCTCATGGCCAAAGAACACTGAAGCTTTCTTT. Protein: CASSSWPKNTEAFF.

The CDR3 loop reads CASSEGRNQPQHF. CDR3 DNA: TGTGCCAGTAGTGAGGGACGCAATCAGCCCCAGCATTTT. This chain uses TRBV19 with TRBJ1-5; TRBD1 might be the D (5 bases). Germline V gives CDR1 LNHDA, CDR2 SQIVND (reference sequence). The CDR3 extends over 13 amino acids. The V end was cut by 5 bases, the J end by 2 bases, with 7 bases between.

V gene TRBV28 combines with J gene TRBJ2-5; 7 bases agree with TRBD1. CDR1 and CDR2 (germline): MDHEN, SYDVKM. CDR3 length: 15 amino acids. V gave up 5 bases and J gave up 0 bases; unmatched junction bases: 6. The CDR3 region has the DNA TGTGCCAGCAGTACGGACAGGAGATACCAAGAGACCCAGTACTTC. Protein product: CASSTDRRYQETQYF.

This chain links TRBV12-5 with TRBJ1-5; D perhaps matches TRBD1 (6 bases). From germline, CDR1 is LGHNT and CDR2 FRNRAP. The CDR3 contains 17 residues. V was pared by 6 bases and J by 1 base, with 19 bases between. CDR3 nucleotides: TGTGCTAGTGGCCGTGTACAGGGTGAGTGGAGCAATCAGCCCCAGCATTTT. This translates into CASGRVQGEWSNQPQHF.

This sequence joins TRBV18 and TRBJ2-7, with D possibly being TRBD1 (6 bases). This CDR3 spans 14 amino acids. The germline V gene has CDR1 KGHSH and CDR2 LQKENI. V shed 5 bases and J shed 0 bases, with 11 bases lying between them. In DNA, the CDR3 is TGTGCCAGCTCAACGGACAGAGCCTCCTACGAGCAGTACTTC. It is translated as CASSTDRASYEQYF.

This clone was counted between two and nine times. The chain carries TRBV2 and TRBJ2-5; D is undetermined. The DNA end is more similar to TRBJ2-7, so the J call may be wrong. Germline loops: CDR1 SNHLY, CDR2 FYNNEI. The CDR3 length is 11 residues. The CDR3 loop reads CASSEGYEQYF. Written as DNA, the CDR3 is TGTGCCAGCAGTGAAGGGTACGAGCAGTACTTC.

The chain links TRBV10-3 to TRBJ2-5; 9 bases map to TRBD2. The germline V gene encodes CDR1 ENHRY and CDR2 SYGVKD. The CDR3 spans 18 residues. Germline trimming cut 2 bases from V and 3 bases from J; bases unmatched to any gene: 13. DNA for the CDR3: TGTGCCATCAGTGAGGCAGGGCTGGCGGGAGGGCCTAAAGAGACCCAGTACTTC. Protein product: CAISEAGLAGGPKETQYF.

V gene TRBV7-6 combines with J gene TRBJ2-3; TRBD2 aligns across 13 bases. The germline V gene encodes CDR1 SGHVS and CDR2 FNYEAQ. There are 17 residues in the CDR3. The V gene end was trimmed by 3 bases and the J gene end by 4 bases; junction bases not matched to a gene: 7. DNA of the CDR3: TGTGCCAGCAGCTTTGGGACTAGCGGGAATCTCCCAGATACGCAGTATTTT. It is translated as CASSFGTSGNLPDTQYF.

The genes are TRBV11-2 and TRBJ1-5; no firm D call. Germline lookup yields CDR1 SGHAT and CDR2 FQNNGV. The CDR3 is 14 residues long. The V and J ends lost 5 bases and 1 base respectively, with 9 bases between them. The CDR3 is CASSPQYSNQPQHF. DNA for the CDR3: TGTGCCAGCAGCCCACAGTACAGCAATCAGCCCCAGCATTTT.

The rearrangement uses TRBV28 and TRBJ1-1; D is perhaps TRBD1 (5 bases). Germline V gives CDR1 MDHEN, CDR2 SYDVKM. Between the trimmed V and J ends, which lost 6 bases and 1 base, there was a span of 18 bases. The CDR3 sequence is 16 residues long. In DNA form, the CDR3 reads TGTGCCAGCAGCAGGGTTTTCTCAAGCTCGAACACTGAAGCTTTCTTT. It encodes CASSRVFSSSNTEAFF.